This T cell receptor beta chain was observed in a study of blood T cell repertoires in COVID-19. The wider study: Sources were T cells, B-cell-depleted T cells, or PBMCs; the material itself was cDNA or gDNA.

CDR3 size: 13 residues. The V gene's germline CDR1 is GTSNPN and CDR2 SVGIG (reference sequence). The V gene lost 5 bases and the J gene lost 5 bases, with 15 bases spanning the gap. Study processing details: Amplification of reference gene primers provided the estimated nucleated cell counts. The data were produced by immunoSEQ multiplex PCR, yet TCRdb's version contains in-frame clones alone and is incomplete. For V, J and clone size, that table is used; D and trimming come from the DNA. The sample carries 88,000 or so clones, 65% to 90% recorded once. The sequence was collected from a man aged 55 to 69 with acute or convalescent COVID-19. Material for sequencing was peripheral blood. J is TRBJ1-2 and V is TRBV30; weak D call: TRBD1 (6 bases). The CDR3 nucleotides are TGTGCCTGGGGACAGACAGGCTTTTATGGCTACACCTTC. This sequence encodes CAWGQTGFYGYTF.